This T cell receptor beta chain was recovered during a study of OX40 agonist ivuxolimab in advanced cancers. About the research overall: Ivuxolimab is an agonistic anti-OX40 (CD134) antibody, and patients were treated with it. A partial response was reached by three patients: one with hepatocellular carcinoma and two with cutaneous melanoma. Study-level results: Nonresponders, in some cases, also had low normalized T-cell clonal expansion. Both blood CD4+ and CD8+ T cells showed clonal growth by week 6 at 0.1 to 3.0 mg/kg.

Germline V gene data show CDR1 as GTSNPN and CDR2 as SVGIG (reference sequence). The CDR3 contains 13 residues. With V trimmed by 7 bases and J by 8 bases, 9 bases remained unmatched. The assay was immunoSEQ multiplex PCR, and TCRdb's table has in-frame clones only and misses some. The sample has about 45,000 clones, about 90% seen once. Comments on this clone: The antigen remains undetermined.

This chain uses TRBV30 with TRBJ2-1, with 9 nucleotides matching TRBD1. The source was CD4+ or CD8+ T cells sorted from blood, collected in a trial of the OX40 agonist ivuxolimab. The sequence was obtained from an adult with an advanced solid tumor such as melanoma, head and neck, liver or kidney cancer. CDR3 DNA: TGTGCCTCAGACAGGGGGGCTGGCTATGAGCAGTTCTTC. Translating it yields CASDRGAGYEQFF.